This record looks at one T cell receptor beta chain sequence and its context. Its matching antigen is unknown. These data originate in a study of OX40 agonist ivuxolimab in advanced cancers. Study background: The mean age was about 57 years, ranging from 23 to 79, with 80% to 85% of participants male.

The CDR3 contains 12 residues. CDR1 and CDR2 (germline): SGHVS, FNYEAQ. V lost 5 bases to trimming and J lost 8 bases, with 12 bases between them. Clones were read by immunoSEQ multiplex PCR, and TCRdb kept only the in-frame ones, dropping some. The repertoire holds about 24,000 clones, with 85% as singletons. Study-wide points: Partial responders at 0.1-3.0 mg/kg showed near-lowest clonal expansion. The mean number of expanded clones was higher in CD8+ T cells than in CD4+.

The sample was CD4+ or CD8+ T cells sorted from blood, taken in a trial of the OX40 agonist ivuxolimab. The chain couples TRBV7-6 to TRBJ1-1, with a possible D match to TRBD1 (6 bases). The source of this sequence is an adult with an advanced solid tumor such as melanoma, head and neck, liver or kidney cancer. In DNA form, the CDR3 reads TGTGCCAGCAGCGCGGACAGAGGAGAAGCTTTCTTT. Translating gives CASSADRGEAFF.